This T cell receptor (beta chain) came from a study of cytotoxic CD8 clonotypes in ibrutinib-treated CLL. From germline, CDR1 is SEHNR and CDR2 FQNEAQ (reference sequence). V gave up 5 bases and J gave up 6 bases, with 16 bases separating them. This CDR3 has 14 amino acids. Concerning this clone itself: Antigen specificity is unknown.

Findings and caveats of the study: Clonality increased at ibrutinib response, then returned toward baseline at progression.

Extraction of approximately 2 micrograms of genomic DNA from cryopreserved PBMCs supplied material for TCR beta libraries. Target depth was 1 in 200,000 to 1 in 1 million T cells, about 10x per clonotype. Profiling relied on immunoSEQ multiplex PCR, and the TCRdb table lists in-frame clones only, not all of them. In the table there are roughly 180,000 clones, 72% of which are singletons. The sequences come from PBMCs, collected after 24 months of ibrutinib treatment. This chain links TRBV7-9 with TRBJ1-1; a possible D gene is TRBD1 (5 bases). The receptor's source is a human donor with chronic lymphocytic leukemia. The CDR3 DNA sequence: TGTGCCAGCAGCGGGGGGTCGGGTACCGCTGAAGCTTTCTTT. Protein sequence: CASSGGSGTAEAFF.